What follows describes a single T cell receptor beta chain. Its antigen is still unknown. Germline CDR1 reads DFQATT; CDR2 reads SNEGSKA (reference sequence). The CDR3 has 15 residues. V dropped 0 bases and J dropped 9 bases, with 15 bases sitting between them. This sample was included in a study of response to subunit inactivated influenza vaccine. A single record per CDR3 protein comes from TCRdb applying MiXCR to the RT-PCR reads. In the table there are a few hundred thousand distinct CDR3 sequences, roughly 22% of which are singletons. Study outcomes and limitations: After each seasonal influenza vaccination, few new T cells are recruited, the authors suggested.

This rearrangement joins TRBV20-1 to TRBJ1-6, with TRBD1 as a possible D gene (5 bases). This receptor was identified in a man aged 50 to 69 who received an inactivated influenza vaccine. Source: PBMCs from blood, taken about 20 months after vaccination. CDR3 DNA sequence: TGCAGTGCTAGAGATTTGAAACAGGAGGTTTCACCCCTCCACTTT. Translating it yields CSARDLKQEVSPLHF.